These 17 T cell receptor beta chains were sequenced from one sample in a study of vaccination and CD4 T cells after COVID-19. Their antigens remain unidentified. The treatment was: roughly ten-day PBMC culture with coronavirus spike peptide pools or control peptides (ViraFEST assay). Investigators obtained the unexposed donor's CD4+ T cells before the COVID-19 pandemic (2011-2018). The Oncomine TCR Beta short-read assay sequenced DNA from cultured CD4+ T cells. In TCRdb, the PCR reads were re-called with MiXCR into one record per CDR3 protein. This table holds thousands of distinct CDR3 sequences, 30% to 35% found once. The sequencing sample was made of CD4+ T cells from blood, cultured in vitro. All receptors come from a human donor in good health.

This chain links TRBV12-3 or TRBV12-4 with TRBJ2-7; D is possibly TRBD1 (6 bases). The CDR3 covers 11 residues. Trimming pared 4 bases from V and 8 bases from J, leaving 9 bases between. The CDR3: CASSYRVKQYF. DNA for the CDR3: TGTGCCAGCAGTTACAGGGTAAAGCAGTACTTC.

The chain carries TRBV29-1 and TRBJ1-1; D is unresolved. The germline gives CDR1 SQVTM, CDR2 ANQGSEA. The CDR3 has 13 residues. Trimming took off 4 bases at V and 1 base at J, with 10 bases between the two ends. CDR3 protein: CSVVVATNTEAFF. Here the CDR3 DNA reads TGCAGCGTTGTTGTGGCTACGAACACTGAAGCTTTCTTT.

Only one count was recorded for this clonotype. The rearrangement links TRBV2 to TRBJ2-2; D might be TRBD1 or TRBD2, each matching 5 bases. CDR1 SNHLY and CDR2 FYNNEI come from the germline V gene. V lost 8 bases to trimming and J lost 1 base, with 14 bases between them. The CDR3 runs to 15 residues. Written as DNA, the CDR3 is TGTGCCAGCGGACGGGGCTCCCTGAACACCGGGGAGCTGTTTTTT. It yields the protein CASGRGSLNTGELFF.

The chain employs TRBV7-9 and TRBJ2-2; D is tentatively TRBD1 or TRBD2 (5 bases each). V lost 6 bases, J lost 2 bases, and 10 bases lay in between. This CDR3 has 14 residues. Germline loops: CDR1 SEHNR, CDR2 FQNEAQ (reference sequence). CDR3 nucleotides: TGTGCCAGCAGTACCGGGACCAACACCGGGGAGCTGTTTTTT. Translation: CASSTGTNTGELFF.

The chain links TRBV10-3 to TRBJ1-1; no firm D call. V was clipped by 10 bases and J by 4 bases, with 16 bases between them. The CDR3 totals 13 residues. Germline V gives CDR1 ENHRY, CDR2 SYGVKD. CDR3 sequence (DNA): TGTGCCACCAAGGTTTCGGCCGGCACTGAAGCTTTCTTT. It is translated as CATKVSAGTEAFF.

V and J are TRBV18 and TRBJ1-1; D remains ambiguous. V was trimmed by 2 bases and J by 8 bases, leaving 6 bases between them. The CDR3 length is 11 residues. Germline CDR1 reads KGHSH; CDR2 reads LQKENI. The CDR3 is CASSPGLEAFF. The CDR3 nucleotides read TGTGCCAGCTCACCAGGTCTAGAAGCTTTCTTT.

This clonotype was recorded a few times. This chain links TRBV7-2 with TRBJ2-7; 8 positions match TRBD2. This CDR3 contains 15 residues. V dropped 2 bases and J dropped 2; count of bases not matched to a gene: 5. Looked up from germline, CDR1 is SGHTA and CDR2 is FQGNSA. The CDR3 loop is CASSLTGTSTYEQYF. CDR3 sequence (DNA): TGTGCCAGCAGCTTAACGGGGACTAGTACCTACGAGCAGTACTTC. Supplemented by reference TRBV7-2 and TRBJ2-7, the full variable domain reads GAGVSQSPSNKVTEKGKDVELRCDPISGHTALYWYRQSLGQGLEFLIYFQGNSAPDKSGLPSDRFSAERTGGSVSTLTIQRTQQEDSAVYLCASSLTGTSTYEQYFGPGTRLTVT.

J is TRBJ2-1 and V is TRBV20-1, with 7 bases matching TRBD1. The trim removed 4 bases at V and 6 bases at J, leaving 9 bases unmatched. Germline V gene data show CDR1 as DFQATT and CDR2 as SNEGSKA (reference sequence). The CDR3 length is 14 residues. The CDR3 DNA reads TGCAGTGCTACTTCAGGGGGTGACCCCAATGAGCAGTTCTTC. This encodes CSATSGGDPNEQFF.

In nucleotides, the CDR3 is TGTGCCAGCAGTTACTCTGGCGAGAACACTGAAGCTTTCTTT. Translating it yields CASSYSGENTEAFF. The V call is TRBV6-5, the J call TRBJ1-1; D unresolved. The CDR3 is made up of 14 amino acids. V was pared by 0 bases and J by 1 base, with 6 bases between. Germline CDR1 reads MNHEY; CDR2 reads SVGAGI.

The gene calls are TRBV30 and TRBJ1-2; 7 positions match TRBD1. V lost 0 bases to trimming and J lost 8 bases; unmatched junction nucleotides: 3. This CDR3 is built from 12 residues. Germline V lookup: CDR1 GTSNPN, CDR2 SVGIG (reference sequence). CDR3 loop: CAWSVGGGGYTF. The CDR3 DNA reads TGTGCCTGGAGTGTAGGAGGGGGCGGCTACACCTTC.

A few counts support this clonotype. The gene calls are TRBV6-5 and TRBJ1-5; D gene ambiguous. This CDR3 has 14 residues. With 0 bases removed from V and 7 bases from J, the gap between germline ends came to 10 bases. Germline loops: CDR1 MNHEY, CDR2 SVGAGI. The CDR3 bases are TGTGCCAGCAGTTACTCAGGGTATGGACAGCCCCAGCATTTT. This codes for CASSYSGYGQPQHF.

The gene calls are TRBV6-2 or TRBV6-3 and TRBJ1-5, with D hard to call. This CDR3 spans 17 amino acids. Germline CDR1 MNHEY, CDR2 SVGEGT. Trimming pared 4 bases from V and 0 bases from J, leaving 16 bases between. Here the CDR3 DNA reads TGTGCCAGCAGTTCCCCCGTTGAGGTTCGTAGCAATCAGCCCCAGCATTTT. Its protein is CASSSPVEVRSNQPQHF.

In DNA form, the CDR3 reads TGTGCCAGCAGTGAATCGACCTCCCAGGCAGCCCAGCATTTT. Its protein is CASSESTSQAAQHF. The rearrangement links TRBV25-1 to TRBJ1-5, with no clear D. The CDR3 consists of 14 residues. Germline-derived CDR1 and CDR2 are MGHDK and SYGVNS. V lost 1 base, J lost 11 bases, and 15 bases lay in between. The entire variable domain, with the rest obtained from reference TRBV25-1 and TRBJ1-5, is as follows: EADIYQTPRYLVIGTGKKITLECSQTMGHDKMYWYQQDPGMELHLIHYSYGVNSTEKGDLSSESTVSRIRTEHFPLTLESARPSHTSQYLCASSESTSQAAQHFGDGTRLSIL.

The table lists this clonotype with a few counts. This chain connects TRBV10-3 to TRBJ1-1, with D uncertain. Germline V CDR1 and CDR2: ENHRY, SYGVKD. V shed 2 bases and J shed 1 base, with 5 bases lying between them. The CDR3 runs to 13 residues. CDR3 nucleotide sequence: TGTGCCATCAGTGAGATAGGGAACACTGAAGCTTTCTTT. This gives the protein CAISEIGNTEAFF.

The gene calls are TRBV15 and TRBJ2-1; D is undetermined. Per germline, CDR1 LNHNV and CDR2 YYDKDF (reference sequence). The ends were cut back, 0 bases at V and 9 bases at J, with 15 bases in the middle. The CDR3 length is 15 residues. DNA for the CDR3: TGTGCCACCAGCAGAGATCCGAATGCCCTAAGTGAGCAGTTCTTC. Translated, it gives CATSRDPNALSEQFF.

The CDR3: CASSSFRATGELFF. CDR3 nucleotide sequence: TGTGCCAGCAGTTCGTTCCGGGCCACCGGGGAGCTGTTTTTT. The rearrangement joins TRBV27 to TRBJ2-2; D unresolved. The V gene's germline CDR1 is MNHEY and CDR2 SMNVEV (reference sequence). This CDR3 comprises 14 residues. The V end lost 4 bases, the J end lost 4 bases, and 10 bases lay between the germline ends.

The chain recombines TRBV5-1 with TRBJ2-5, with D perhaps being TRBD1 or TRBD2 (6 bases each). This CDR3 region has 14 residues. Germline V gene lookup returns CDR1 SGHRS and CDR2 YFSETQ. The V gene lost 4 bases and the J gene lost 4 bases, with 14 bases spanning the gap. CDR3: CASSDPGGPETQYF. For the CDR3, the DNA is TGCGCCAGCAGCGACCCCGGGGGCCCAGAGACCCAGTACTTC.